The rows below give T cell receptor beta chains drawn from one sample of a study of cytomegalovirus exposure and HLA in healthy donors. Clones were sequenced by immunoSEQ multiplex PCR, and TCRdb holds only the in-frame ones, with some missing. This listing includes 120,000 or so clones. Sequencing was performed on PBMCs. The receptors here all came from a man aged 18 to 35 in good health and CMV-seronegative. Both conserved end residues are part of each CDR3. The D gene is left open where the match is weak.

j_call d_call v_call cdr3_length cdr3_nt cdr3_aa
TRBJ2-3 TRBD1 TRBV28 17 TGTGCCAGCAGTTCTCCGGGACAGGGAAAGAACACAGATACGCAGTATTTT CASSSPGQGKNTDTQYF
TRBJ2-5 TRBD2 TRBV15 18 TGTGCCACCAGCAGAGGAGGAGAGGGCGGGAGGGGGGAAGAGACCCAGTACTTC CATSRGGEGGRGEETQYF
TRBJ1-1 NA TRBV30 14 TGTGCCTGGACCACCCCCGGGTGGAGCACTGAAGCTTTCTTT CAWTTPGWSTEAFF
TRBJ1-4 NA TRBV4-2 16 TGTGCCAGCAGCCAAGAGGGGAATTTAGGGGAAGGGAAACTGTTTTTT CASSQEGNLGEGKLFF
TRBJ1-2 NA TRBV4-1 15 TGCGCCAGCAGCCAAGCCGAGATGGCTAACTATGGCTACACCTTC CASSQAEMANYGYTF
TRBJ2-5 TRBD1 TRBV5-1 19 TGCGCCAGCAGCTCCATTAAGGGTACCCCGGGACAGGGGATTAAGACCCAGTACTTC CASSSIKGTPGQGIKTQYF
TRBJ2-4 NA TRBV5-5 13 TGTGCCAGCAGCTCGGGAGTTGAAAACATTCAGTACTTC CASSSGVENIQYF
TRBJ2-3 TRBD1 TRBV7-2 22 TGTGCCAGCAGCTTAGCCTCCCCCGGCGGGGACAGGGGGTTTAGTTTGGCAGATACGCAGTATTTT CASSLASPGGDRGFSLADTQYF
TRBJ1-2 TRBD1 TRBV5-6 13 TGTGCCAGCAGGTATGACAGGGCTGAGGGCTACACCTTC CASRYDRAEGYTF
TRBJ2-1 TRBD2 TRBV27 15 TGTGCCAGCAGTTTATGGGCTAGCGGTTACAATGAGCAGTTCTTC CASSLWASGYNEQFF
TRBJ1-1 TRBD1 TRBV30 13 TGTGCTCGTGACGGGACAGGGTTTTCTGAAGCTTTCTTT CARDGTGFSEAFF
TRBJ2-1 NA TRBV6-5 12 TGTGCCAGCAGTTTGATCGGCAATGAGCAGTTCTTC CASSLIGNEQFF
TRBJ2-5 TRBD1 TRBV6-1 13 TGTGCCAGCAGTAAAGACAGGGGGCTGACCCAGTACTTC CASSKDRGLTQYF
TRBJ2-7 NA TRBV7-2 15 TGTGCCAGCAGCTCCCTGACAGGAATGTTTTACGAGCAGTACTTC CASSSLTGMFYEQYF
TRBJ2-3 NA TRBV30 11 TGTGCCTGGATGTCTAGGGATACGCAGTATTTT CAWMSRDTQYF
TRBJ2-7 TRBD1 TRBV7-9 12 TGTGCCAGCAGCCGACAGGGCTACGAGCAGTACTTC CASSRQGYEQYF
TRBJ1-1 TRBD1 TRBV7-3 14 TGTGCCAGCAGCCCTGGACAGGGCCACACTGAAGCTTTCTTT CASSPGQGHTEAFF
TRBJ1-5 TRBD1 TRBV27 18 TGTGCCAGCAGACTTTGGGGAACAGGGGAAATAAGCAATCAGCCCCAGCATTTT CASRLWGTGEISNQPQHF
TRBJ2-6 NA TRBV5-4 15 TGTGCCAGCAGCCCGGACAGCTCTGGGGCCAACGTCCTGACTTTC CASSPDSSGANVLTF
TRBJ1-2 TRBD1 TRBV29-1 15 TGCAGCGCCTCCGGGACAGGGACAGGCAACTATGGCTACACCTTC CSASGTGTGNYGYTF
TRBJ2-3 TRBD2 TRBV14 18 TGTGCCAGCAGCCAATGGACTAGTGCGGGAGGGACCACAGATACGCAGTATTTT CASSQWTSAGGTTDTQYF
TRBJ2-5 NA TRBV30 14 TGTGCCTGGAGTGCGACACCCCGGGGAGAGACCCAGTACTTC CAWSATPRGETQYF
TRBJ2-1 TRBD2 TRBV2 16 TGTGCCAGCAGTGACATTGTGGGACTAGCGGGTAATGAGCAGTTCTTC CASSDIVGLAGNEQFF
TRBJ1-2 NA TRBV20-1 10 TGCAGTGCACCCCAGGGCGGCTACACCTTC CSAPQGGYTF
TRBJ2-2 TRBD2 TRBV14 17 TGTGCCAGCAGCCAAGATCTATGGGCCGGGAGGGCCGGGGAGCTGTTTTTT CASSQDLWAGRAGELFF
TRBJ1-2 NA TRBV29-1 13 TGCAGCGCCCACACAGGGATTGGCTATGGCTACACCTTC CSAHTGIGYGYTF
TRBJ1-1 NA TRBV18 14 TGTGCCAGCTCACCTCCGGGGATAGACACTGAAGCTTTCTTT CASSPPGIDTEAFF
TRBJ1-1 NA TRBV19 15 TGTGCCAGTAGTCCCAGGACAGCCAAGGACACTGAAGCTTTCTTT CASSPRTAKDTEAFF
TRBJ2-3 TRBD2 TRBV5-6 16 TGTGCCAGCAGTTATGGACTAGCGGGAGCGTTGGATACGCAGTATTTT CASSYGLAGALDTQYF
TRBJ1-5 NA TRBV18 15 TGTGCCAGCTCAATATCGGGGAATAGCAATCAGCCCCAGCATTTT CASSISGNSNQPQHF
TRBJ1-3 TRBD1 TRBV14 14 TGTGCCAGCAGCCACCGGACAGGGCGAAACACCATATATTTT CASSHRTGRNTIYF
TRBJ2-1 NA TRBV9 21 TGTGCCAGCAGCGTAAACCGCGGGACAGAAGCGGTAATTTCCTTAAGCAATGAGCAGTTCTTC CASSVNRGTEAVISLSNEQFF
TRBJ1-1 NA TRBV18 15 TGTGCCAGCTCCCAAGAGCACGGGTTCAACACTGAAGCTTTCTTT CASSQEHGFNTEAFF
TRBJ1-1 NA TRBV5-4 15 TGTGCCAGCAGGTTGGGGGGAGGGCGATTGACTGAAGCTTTCTTT CASRLGGGRLTEAFF
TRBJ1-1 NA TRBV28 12 TGTGCCAGCACCAAATTCGGGACTGAAGCTTTCTTT CASTKFGTEAFF
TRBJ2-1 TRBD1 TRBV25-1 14 TGTGCCAGCACCTGGGACAGGGGCGGGAGTGAGCAGTTCTTC CASTWDRGGSEQFF
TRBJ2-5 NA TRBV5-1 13 TGCGCCAGCAGCCCGGTACCTTCGGAGACCCAGTACTTC CASSPVPSETQYF
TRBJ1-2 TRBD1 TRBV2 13 TGTGCCAGCAGTTATGACAGGGGAGGCGGCTACACCTTC CASSYDRGGGYTF
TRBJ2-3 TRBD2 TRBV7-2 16 TGTGCCAGCAGCGCCGGGTGGCGGGGGAGCACAGATACGCAGTATTTT CASSAGWRGSTDTQYF
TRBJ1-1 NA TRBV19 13 TGTGCCAGTACAGGGGCCCTTTACGCTGAAGCTTTCTTT CASTGALYAEAFF
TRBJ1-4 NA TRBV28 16 TGTGCCAGCAGGCTTGGTCTAGGGGTAACTAATGAAAAACTGTTTTTT CASRLGLGVTNEKLFF
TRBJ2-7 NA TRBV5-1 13 TGCGCCAGCAGCTTGGGGACTGGTTACGAGCAGTACTTC CASSLGTGYEQYF
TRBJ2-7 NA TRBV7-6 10 TGTGCCAGCAGCTTACTCGAGCAGTACTTC CASSLLEQYF
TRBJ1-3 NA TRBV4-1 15 TGCGCCAGCAGCCAAGATCGGGGAACCGGAAACACCATATATTTT CASSQDRGTGNTIYF
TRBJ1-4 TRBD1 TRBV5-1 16 TGCGCCAGCAGCCCGGGACAGGATATAATGAGTGAAAAACTGTTTTTT CASSPGQDIMSEKLFF
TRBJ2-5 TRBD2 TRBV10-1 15 TGCGCCAGCAGTCCACTAGCGGGGGGGCGTGGGACCCAGTACTTC CASSPLAGGRGTQYF
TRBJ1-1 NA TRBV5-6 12 TGTGCCAGCAGCTTAGACAGGATTGAAGCTTTCTTT CASSLDRIEAFF
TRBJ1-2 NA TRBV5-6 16 TGTGCCAGCAGTAACCTCGGACAGCCCCTAGATTATGGCTGCACCTTC CASSNLGQPLDYGCTF
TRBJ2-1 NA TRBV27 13 TGTGCCAGCAGTCCCGACAATTACAATGAGCAGTTCTTC CASSPDNYNEQFF
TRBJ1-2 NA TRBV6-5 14 TGTGCCAGCAGTTACCCAGGGTCTAACTATGGCTACACCTTC CASSYPGSNYGYTF
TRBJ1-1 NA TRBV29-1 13 TGCAGCGTTGCCTTTCGGCGGGACACTGAAGCTTTCTTT CSVAFRRDTEAFF